A selection of T cell receptor beta chains follows, all from one sample in a study of cytomegalovirus exposure and HLA in healthy donors. Produced via immunoSEQ multiplex PCR; TCRdb's table is partial and in-frame only. The data show about 190,000 clones, around 75% seen once. The sequenced material came from PBMCs. Source of these receptors: a woman aged 25 to 39 in good health and CMV-seropositive. Both conserved end residues are part of each CDR3. Each record gives: J gene, V gene, clone size, D gene, CDR3 protein, CDR3 DNA. A D gene is named only where the DNA matches it firmly. The size field is filled for only some rows; it gives once, few, many or a size class.

TRBJ2-7	TRBV28	few	-	CASSRELGEQYF	TGTGCCAGCTCGCGGGAACTTGGCGAGCAGTACTTC
TRBJ2-3	TRBV18	-	-	CASSPRELGRSTDTQYF	TGTGCCAGCTCGCCCAGGGAACTCGGACGCAGCACAGATACGCAGTATTTT
TRBJ1-1	TRBV27	-	TRBD1	CASRTTGGYTEAFF	TGTGCCAGCAGAACGACAGGGGGTTACACTGAAGCTTTCTTT
TRBJ2-3	TRBV13	-	TRBD1	CASSKGDRGTTDTQYF	TGTGCCAGCAGCAAGGGGGACAGGGGGACCACAGATACGCAGTATTTT
TRBJ1-4	TRBV9	-	-	CASTYGRATNEKLFF	TGTGCCAGCACCTACGGTCGAGCAACTAATGAAAAACTGTTTTTT
TRBJ2-7	TRBV10-3	-	-	CATRQASYEQYF	TGTGCCACCAGGCAGGCCTCCTACGAGCAGTACTTC
TRBJ2-7	TRBV6-1	once	-	CASQIGQPYEQYF	TGTGCCAGCCAAATCGGACAGCCCTACGAGCAGTACTTC
TRBJ2-7	TRBV5-1	few	-	CASSQAYEQYF	TGCGCCAGCAGTCAGGCCTACGAGCAGTACTTC
TRBJ2-7	TRBV7-2	-	-	CASSLRGLSYEQYF	TGTGCCAGCAGCTTAAGGGGTCTCTCCTACGAGCAGTACTTC
TRBJ2-6	TRBV6-6	few	-	CASGSSGANVLTF	TGTGCCAGCGGGAGCTCTGGGGCCAACGTCCTGACTTTC
TRBJ1-6	TRBV19	-	-	CASSMTRNHNSPLHF	TGTGCCAGTAGTATGACCAGGAACCATAATTCACCCCTCCACTTT
TRBJ2-1	TRBV10-2	-	TRBD1	CASRDRGTGAEDEQFF	TGCGCCAGCAGAGACAGGGGAACGGGGGCTGAGGATGAGCAGTTCTTC
TRBJ2-2	TRBV6-5	-	TRBD2	CASSYEIAGVPGELFF	TGTGCCAGCAGTTACGAAATAGCGGGAGTTCCCGGGGAGCTGTTTTTT
TRBJ2-7	TRBV6-5	-	TRBD2	CASSYGRLAGVEQYF	TGTGCCAGCAGTTACGGGCGACTAGCGGGAGTCGAGCAGTACTTC
TRBJ2-7	TRBV7-9	-	TRBD1	CASSSLGKGTGSSYEQYF	TGTGCCAGCAGCTCCTTGGGGAAAGGGACAGGGAGCTCCTACGAGCAGTACTTC
TRBJ2-7	TRBV5-1	few	-	CASSLEGRVLAEQYF	TGCGCCAGCAGCTTGGAGGGCAGGGTTTTAGCCGAGCAGTACTTC
TRBJ2-5	TRBV12-2	-	-	CASRPGGHLAGGDETQYF	TGTGCAAGTCGCCCAGGGGGCCACCTAGCGGGAGGCGATGAGACCCAGTACTTC
TRBJ1-2	TRBV19	-	TRBD1	CASSQPRQGASGYTF	TGTGCCAGTAGCCAACCCCGACAGGGGGCCTCGGGCTACACCTTC
TRBJ2-1	TRBV5-1	once	TRBD2	CASSLRTSGDEQFF	TGCGCCAGCAGCTTACGGACTAGCGGGGACGAGCAGTTCTTC
TRBJ2-7	TRBV4-1	-	TRBD2	CASSQETSGRESEQYF	TGCGCCAGCAGCCAAGAGACTAGCGGGAGGGAAAGTGAGCAGTACTTC
TRBJ1-1	TRBV5-1	few	-	CASSLAKSGNLNTEAFF	TGCGCCAGCAGCTTGGCCAAATCAGGCAATTTGAACACTGAAGCTTTCTTT
TRBJ1-6	TRBV7-2	-	-	CASSPLFNSPLHF	TGTGCCAGCAGCCCTTTATTCAATTCACCCCTCCACTTT
TRBJ1-1	TRBV28	-	-	CAITLILGTEAFF	TGTGCCATTACGCTAATTCTCGGGACTGAAGCTTTCTTT
TRBJ2-2	TRBV10-2	-	-	CASRGGRELFF	TGCGCCAGCAGGGGCGGGAGGGAGCTGTTTTTT
TRBJ2-2	TRBV10-2	-	-	CATTAAGELFF	TGCGCCACCACCGCGGCCGGGGAGCTGTTTTTT
TRBJ1-5	TRBV19	-	-	CASSLAASLNSNQPQHF	TGTGCCAGTAGCCTGGCGGCGTCTCTTAATAGCAATCAGCCCCAGCATTTT
TRBJ1-2	TRBV27	-	-	CASSFGGFDGYTF	TGTGCCAGCAGTTTCGGAGGGTTTGATGGCTACACCTTC
TRBJ2-1	TRBV5-5	-	-	CASSFEANSYSYNEQFF	TGTGCCAGCAGCTTTGAAGCTAACTCTTACTCCTACAATGAGCAGTTCTTC
TRBJ2-5	TRBV20-1	-	TRBD1	CSGGQQETQYF	TGCAGTGGGGGACAGCAAGAGACCCAGTACTTC
TRBJ1-5	TRBV28	-	-	CASSLDNSNQPQHF	TGTGCCAGCAGTTTAGACAATAGCAATCAGCCCCAGCATTTT
TRBJ1-1	TRBV5-1	-	TRBD1	CASSLQDRRAEAFF	TGCGCCAGCAGCTTACAGGACAGGAGGGCTGAAGCTTTCTTT
TRBJ2-7	TRBV5-4	few	TRBD2	CASRLLGGAEQYF	TGTGCCAGCAGACTACTCGGGGGGGCCGAGCAGTACTTC
TRBJ2-7	TRBV6-5	-	TRBD2	CASSTSGSSYEQYF	TGTGCCAGCAGCACTAGCGGGAGCTCCTACGAGCAGTACTTC
TRBJ2-1	TRBV28	-	TRBD2	CASSFASGRAVVNEQFF	TGTGCCAGCAGTTTCGCTAGCGGGAGGGCCGTTGTCAATGAGCAGTTCTTC
TRBJ2-2	TRBV28	-	TRBD1	CASTPTGHTGELFF	TGTGCCAGCACCCCGACAGGGCACACCGGGGAGCTGTTTTTT
TRBJ2-1	TRBV6-4	once	-	CASSESLYRNEQFF	TGTGCCAGCAGTGAGTCGCTATACCGGAATGAGCAGTTCTTC